This passage covers 10 T cell receptor beta chains from one sample sequenced in a study of blood T cell repertoires in COVID-19. TCRdb keeps only in-frame clones here, not all; method: immunoSEQ multiplex PCR. This sample yields more than 250,000 clones, of which roughly 87% are seen a single time; 1% belongs to the top ten. Material: peripheral blood. Receptors were obtained from a man aged 50 or older with active or convalescent COVID-19.

V and J are TRBV28 and TRBJ1-5; D uncertain. The germline V gene has CDR1 MDHEN and CDR2 SYDVKM. The CDR3 extends over 13 amino acids. V dropped 5 bases and J dropped 2 bases, with 7 bases sitting between them. The DNA of the CDR3 is TGTGCCAGCAGTCTCGTTGGCAATCAGCCCCAGCATTTT. The encoded protein is CASSLVGNQPQHF. The full variable domain, its missing parts supplied by reference TRBV28 and TRBJ1-5, is DVKVTQSSRYLVKRTGEKVFLECVQDMDHENMFWYRQDPGLGLRLIYFSYDVKMKEKGDIPEGYSVSREKKERFSLILESASTNQTSMYLCASSLVGNQPQHFGDGTRLSIL.

The rearrangement joins TRBV4-2 to TRBJ2-1; a possible D gene is TRBD2 (5 bases). CDR3 size: 18 residues. CDR1 and CDR2 (germline): LGHNA, YNFKEQ. V lost 4 bases to trimming and J lost 4 bases, with 23 bases between them. CDR3 in amino acids: CASSPNWEPGLPYNEQFF. The CDR3 DNA reads TGTGCCAGCAGCCCAAATTGGGAGCCTGGGCTACCGTACAATGAGCAGTTCTTC.

The chain uses TRBV2 and TRBJ1-6; D is unresolved. Per germline, CDR1 SNHLY and CDR2 FYNNEI. The V end was cut by 3 bases, the J end by 10 bases, with 10 bases between. The CDR3 runs to 13 residues. This CDR3 is CASSEGAGSPLHF. The DNA for the CDR3 is TGTGCCAGCAGTGAGGGTGCGGGATCACCCCTCCACTTT.

This clone was seen a few times. V is TRBV7-8 and J is TRBJ1-1, with a possible D match to TRBD1 (5 bases). V lost 5 bases and J lost 4, with 20 bases in between. This CDR3 is built from 16 residues. Germline CDR1 SGHVS, CDR2 FQNEAQ. CDR3 region: CASSPGRHPGGTEAFF. Written as DNA, the CDR3 is TGTGCCAGCAGCCCAGGGCGGCACCCGGGCGGCACTGAAGCTTTCTTT. Full variable domain (rest looked up from reference TRBV7-8 and TRBJ1-1): GAGVSQSPRYKVAKRGQDVALRCDPISGHVSLFWYQQALGQGPEFLTYFQNEAQLDKSGLPSDRFFAERPEGSVSTLKIQRTQQEDSAVYLCASSPGRHPGGTEAFFGQGTRLTVV.

This sequence joins TRBV30 and TRBJ1-5; D is perhaps TRBD1 (6 bases). The CDR3 is 14 amino acids. The V gene's germline CDR1 is GTSNPN and CDR2 SVGIG (reference sequence). Trimming shortened V by 2 bases and J by 9 bases, and 17 bases separated the two germline ends. CDR3 protein: CAWSRGQKSLPQHF. The CDR3 DNA is TGTGCCTGGAGTAGGGGACAAAAGAGCTTGCCCCAGCATTTT. Variable domain in full (rest from reference TRBV30 and TRBJ1-5): SQTIHQWPATLVQPVGSPLSLECTVEGTSNPNLYWYRQAAGRGLQLLFYSVGIGQISSEVPQNLSASRPQDRQFILSSKKLLLSDSGFYLCAWSRGQKSLPQHFGDGTRLSIL.

The chain has TRBV4-3 and TRBJ1-5; possibly TRBD1 for D (6 bases). Trimming took 0 bases from V and 0 from J, leaving 21 bases between them. CDR1 is LGHNA and CDR2 is YSLEER in the germline V gene. The CDR3 is made up of 20 amino acids. The CDR3 coding sequence is TGCGCCAGCAGCCAAGAGCCACAACGAGGGGGTGTGAGTAGCAATCAGCCCCAGCATTTT. Residues: CASSQEPQRGGVSSNQPQHF.

The chain employs TRBV27 and TRBJ2-7, with D possibly TRBD1 on 5 matching bases. This CDR3 has 14 residues. CDR1 and CDR2 from the germline V gene are MNHEY and SMNVEV (reference sequence). Trimming pared 3 bases from V and 3 bases from J, leaving 12 bases between. As DNA, the CDR3 is TGTGCCAGCAGTTTTCTCCGAGACAGCTACGAGCAGTACTTC. Protein: CASSFLRDSYEQYF.

V gene TRBV11-3 combines with J gene TRBJ2-7, with a weak D call TRBD2 (5 bases). This CDR3 has 13 amino acids. Germline V CDR1 and CDR2: SGHNT, YENEEA. Trimming removed 3 bases from V and 5 bases from J, with 11 bases in between. For the CDR3, the DNA is TGTGCCAGCAGCTTGGGAGCGTACCACGAGCAGTACTTC. Protein sequence: CASSLGAYHEQYF. The variable domain in full, completed from reference TRBV11-3 and TRBJ2-7, reads EAGVVQSPRYKIIEKKQPVAFWCNPISGHNTLYWYLQNLGQGPELLIRYENEEAVDDSQLPKDRFSAERLKGVDSTLKIQPAELGDSAVYLCASSLGAYHEQYFGPGTRLTVT.

The rearrangement joins TRBV9 to TRBJ1-1, with 8 bases fitting TRBD1. Germline trimming cut 4 bases from V and 1 base from J; bases unmatched to any gene: 6. This CDR3 is built from 15 residues. Per the germline V gene, CDR1 is SGDLS and CDR2 is YYNGEE. CDR3 DNA: TGTGCCAGCAGCCCCAGGGGGCCCGAGAACACTGAAGCTTTCTTT. As protein: CASSPRGPENTEAFF.

The CDR3 region has the DNA TGTGCCAGCAGCCCCTCGGTGACAGTTACCTATGGCTACACCTTC. It yields the protein CASSPSVTVTYGYTF. The V call is TRBV9, the J call TRBJ1-2; possibly TRBD1 for D (5 bases). Trimming took off 4 bases at V and 4 bases at J, with 17 bases between the two ends. The germline CDR1 and CDR2 sequences are SGDLS and YYNGEE. The CDR3 is 15 residues long.